This is a list of T cell receptor beta chains from one sample in a study of blood T cell repertoires in COVID-19. Clones were sequenced by immunoSEQ multiplex PCR, and TCRdb holds only the in-frame ones, with some missing. The sample includes around 140,000 clones, 84% seen only once; the top ten take 10% to 13%. The sample consisted of peripheral blood. These receptors all come from a man aged 55 to 69 with active or convalescent COVID-19. Both conserved end residues are part of each CDR3. The order of the fields is J gene, V gene, clone size, D gene, CDR3 DNA, CDR3 protein. A D gene is named only where the DNA matches it firmly. The size of a clone is reported for some rows only, either as once, few or many, or as a class for expanded clones.

TRBJ1-6	TRBV30	-	-	TGTGCCTGGAGTACACGGACAATTTCACCCCTCCACTTT	CAWSTRTISPLHF
TRBJ2-1	TRBV6-6	few	-	TGTGCCAGCAGTTACGAGGCGGGCTCCTACAATGAGCAGTTCTTC	CASSYEAGSYNEQFF
TRBJ1-4	TRBV30	-	-	TGTGCCTGGAGTGCCCCACTGAAAGCAACTAATGAAAAACTGTTTTTT	CAWSAPLKATNEKLFF
TRBJ1-6	TRBV27	-	-	TGTGCCAGCAGTTTATCTGGCAGACAATATAATTCACCCCTCCACTTT	CASSLSGRQYNSPLHF
TRBJ1-2	TRBV30	-	-	TGTGCCTGGAGTGCCCCCCCCCTGGGGGCTCGCTATGGCTACACCTTC	CAWSAPPLGARYGYTF
TRBJ1-5	TRBV19	-	-	TGTGTGGGTGGGGCAGGCCCTGAGAGCAATCAGCCCCAGCATTTT	CVGGAGPESNQPQHF
TRBJ2-1	TRBV12-3/TRBV12-4	once	-	TGTGCCAGCAGTTCGAACCGGGAAAGGAAGTTCTTC	CASSSNRERKFF
TRBJ2-1	TRBV11-2	-	TRBD2	TGTGCCAGCAGCTGGACTAGCGGGGGAGGAAATGAGCAGTTCTTC	CASSWTSGGGNEQFF
TRBJ1-2	TRBV5-6	-	-	TGTGCCAGCAGCCCGACAGAGAACTATGGCTACACCTTC	CASSPTENYGYTF
TRBJ2-3	TRBV7-2	-	TRBD2	TGTGCCAGCAGCTTAGCGGGGACTAGCGGGAACACAGATACGCAGTATTTT	CASSLAGTSGNTDTQYF
TRBJ2-5	TRBV6-2/TRBV6-3	-	-	TGTGCCAGCAGTAAACCCCCACCTGGGACTGGAGGGACCCAGTACTTC	CASSKPPPGTGGTQYF
TRBJ1-6	TRBV27	once	-	TGTGCCAGCAGTTCCACCGAGAATTCACCCCTCCACTTT	CASSSTENSPLHF
TRBJ1-6	TRBV30	-	-	TGTGCCTGGACCGTAGGGGGGGGTAATTCACCCCTCCACTTT	CAWTVGGGNSPLHF
TRBJ1-4	TRBV7-2	-	-	TGTGCCAGCAGCGACAAGGGAGTTCAGGAACTGTTTTTT	CASSDKGVQELFF